A single sample is the source of the 10 T cell receptor beta chains below, sequenced in a study of cytomegalovirus exposure and HLA in healthy donors (dated by TCRdb to about 2017). Library method: the immunoSEQ multiplex PCR assay. For the multiplex PCR, a mixture combining 60 forward primers for TCR Vbeta segments and 13 reverse primers for TCR Jbeta segments was used. Entries here come from immuneACCESS through TCRdb and include only in-frame sequences with V and J called. Some clones fail to appear in such tables; in the studies checked, an unresolved V gene covers under half of the shortfall, and the cause of the remainder is unknown. The sample table holds just under 60,000 clones. The ten largest clones capture approximately 4.3% of the sample. The sample consisted of PBMCs. These receptors all come from a male donor in good health and CMV-seronegative.

V and J are TRBV7-3 and TRBJ2-5; 15 nucleotides align to TRBD2. The germline gives CDR1 SGHTA, CDR2 FQGTGA. J lost 1 base, V lost 5 bases, and 2 bases had no gene match. This CDR3 region has 16 residues. The CDR3 DNA reads TGTGCCAGCAGCCCGGGACTAGCGGGGGGCCAAGAGACCCAGTACTTC. This gives the protein CASSPGLAGGQETQYF.

The CDR3 sequence is CASSQPIAGYYNEQFF. The CDR3 DNA reads TGCGCCAGCAGCCAACCCATAGCGGGATACTACAATGAGCAGTTCTTC. The rearrangement uses TRBV4-3 and TRBJ2-1; 8 nucleotides agree with TRBD2. Per the germline V gene, CDR1 is LGHNA and CDR2 is YSLEER. V shed 2 bases and J 3 bases; nucleotides not matched to a gene: 6. The CDR3 has 16 amino acids.

This chain uses TRBV21-1 with TRBJ2-7; whether TRBD1, the table's D call, matches the DNA was not checked. TRBV21-1 represents a pseudogene. CDR3 size: 17 residues. The CDR3 DNA sequence: TGTGCCAGCAGCAAAACCCCCGGTCGGGACAGGACCTACGAGCAGTACTTC. Protein sequence: CASSKTPGRDRTYEQYF.

The J gene is TRBJ1-2, the V gene TRBV4-1, with 9 bases fitting TRBD1. The germline CDR1 and CDR2 sequences are MGHRA and YSYEKL. Trimming took 5 bases from V and 8 from J; bases not matched to a gene: 18. The CDR3 length is 17 residues. Here the CDR3 reads CASSSLDAQGAAVGYTF. The CDR3 DNA is TGCGCCAGCAGCTCATTAGATGCACAGGGGGCAGCGGTCGGCTACACCTTC.

About this clone: At one boundary the junction diverges from the germline segment, which might be a read error. The chain carries TRBV30 and TRBJ1-5, with TRBD1 as a possible D gene (5 bases). The germline V gene encodes CDR1 GTSNPN and CDR2 SVGIG (reference sequence). The CDR3 length is 15 residues. In DNA, the CDR3 is TGTGCCGGGAGTCGGAGGGGACTTAGCAATCAGCCCCAGCATTTT. Translating it yields CAGSRRGLSNQPQHF. Based on the CDR3 plus reference TRBV30 and TRBJ1-5, the full variable domain is SQTIHQWPATLVQPVGSPLSLECTVEGTSNPNLYWYRQAAGRGLQLLFYSVGIGQISSEVPQNLSASRPQDRQFILSSKKLLLSDSGFYLCAGSRRGLSNQPQHFGDGTRLSIL.

This chain links TRBV30 with TRBJ1-6, with a possible D match to TRBD1 (5 bases). Trimming took 2 bases from V and 10 from J, leaving 12 bases between them. This CDR3 spans 13 amino acids. CDR1 and CDR2 (germline): GTSNPN, SVGIG (reference sequence). The CDR3 spells CAWSQGDGSPLHF. CDR3 bases: TGTGCCTGGAGTCAGGGTGATGGATCACCCCTCCACTTT.

V gene TRBV9 combines with J gene TRBJ1-4, with D unresolved. This CDR3 is built from 15 residues. CDR1 SGDLS and CDR2 YYNGEE come from the germline V gene. V dropped 0 bases and J dropped 1 base, with 7 bases sitting between them. CDR3 in DNA: TGTGCCAGCAGCGTAGGAGAGGGAACTAATGAAAAACTGTTTTTT. Its protein is CASSVGEGTNEKLFF.

The chain has TRBV30 and TRBJ2-5, with 7 bases that match TRBD1. Unmatched junction bases numbered 9, after V lost 8 bases and J lost 0 bases. The CDR3 runs 14 residues. Germline CDR1 GTSNPN, CDR2 SVGIG (reference sequence). In DNA form, the CDR3 reads TGTGCCGTCGGACAGGCCGCGCACCAAGAGACCCAGTACTTC. This translates into CAVGQAAHQETQYF.

This chain uses TRBV7-2 with TRBJ1-1; TRBD1 matches 8 bases. The CDR3 loop spans 13 amino acids. V lost 5 bases to trimming and J lost 4 bases; unmatched junction nucleotides: 3. Per the germline V gene, CDR1 is SGHTA and CDR2 is FQGNSA. The CDR3 DNA is TGTGCCAGCAGCCGACAGGGGCGCACTGAAGCTTTCTTT. This codes for CASSRQGRTEAFF.

The genes are TRBV2 and TRBJ2-3, with unresolved D. CDR3 length: 12 amino acids. Trimming removed 6 bases from V and 1 base from J, with 5 bases in between. Germline-derived CDR1 and CDR2 are SNHLY and FYNNEI. For the CDR3, the DNA is TGTGCCAGCAGCGTTCGCACAGATACGCAGTATTTT. This translates into CASSVRTDTQYF. The full variable domain, with the rest looked up from reference TRBV2 and TRBJ2-3, is EPEVTQTPSHQVTQMGQEVILRCVPISNHLYFYWYRQILGQKVEFLVSFYNNEISEKSEIFDDQFSVERPDGSNFTLKIRSTKLEDSAMYFCASSVRTDTQYFGPGTRLTVL.